The sequence of this T cell receptor (beta chain) was determined in a study of CD8 T cells in Susac syndrome. Germline CDR1 is SGDLS and CDR2 is YYNGEE. V dropped 0 bases and J dropped 0 bases, with 13 bases sitting between them. This CDR3 contains 18 residues. It was with random hexamers that about 0.45 to 1 ug RNA was reverse transcribed. TCRdb reprocessed the immunoSEQ multiplex PCR reads with MiXCR, giving one entry per CDR3 protein. Among over 150,000 distinct CDR3 sequences listed, 85% to 95% were seen once. Input material: CD4+ T cells from PBMCs. The TCR comes from a human donor with multiple sclerosis. This rearrangement joins TRBV9 to TRBJ2-6; D is possibly TRBD1 (7 bases). Here the CDR3 DNA reads TGTGCCAGCAGCGTAGTGGCAGGGGGGATCTCTGGGGCCAACGTCCTGACTTTC. Translation gives CASSVVAGGISGANVLTF.